This note documents a single T cell receptor beta chain sequence. The method was immunoSEQ multiplex PCR; TCRdb's version includes in-frame clones alone and lacks a portion of them. The sample holds 95,000 to 150,000 clones, nearly 90% seen once. The sample comes from a study of blood T cell repertoires in COVID-19. On the study more broadly: Acute-phase and convalescent COVID-19 samples originated in the United States, Italy and Spain. T cells, B-cell-depleted T cells, or PBMCs supplied cDNA or gDNA.

What was sequenced was peripheral blood. This TCR came from an elderly woman with acute or convalescent COVID-19.

The CDR3 is CASSLGQYNEQFF. The CDR3, as DNA: TGCGCCAGCAGCTTGGGACAATACAATGAGCAGTTCTTC. The chain combines TRBV5-1 with TRBJ2-1, with no clear D. The CDR3 runs to 13 residues. V lost 0 bases and J lost 4, with 5 bases in between. Germline V gene data show CDR1 as SGHRS and CDR2 as YFSETQ.